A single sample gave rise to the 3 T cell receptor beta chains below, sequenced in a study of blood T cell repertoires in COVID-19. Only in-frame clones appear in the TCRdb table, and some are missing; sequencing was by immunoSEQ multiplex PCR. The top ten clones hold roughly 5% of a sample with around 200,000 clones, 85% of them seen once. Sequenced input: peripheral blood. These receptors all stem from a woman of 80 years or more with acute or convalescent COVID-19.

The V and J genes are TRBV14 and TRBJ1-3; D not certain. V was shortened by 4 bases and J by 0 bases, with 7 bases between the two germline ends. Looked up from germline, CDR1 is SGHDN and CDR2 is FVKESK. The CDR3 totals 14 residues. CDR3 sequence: CASSRLGSGNTIYF. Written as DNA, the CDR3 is TGTGCCAGCAGCCGACTTGGCTCTGGAAACACCATATATTTT.

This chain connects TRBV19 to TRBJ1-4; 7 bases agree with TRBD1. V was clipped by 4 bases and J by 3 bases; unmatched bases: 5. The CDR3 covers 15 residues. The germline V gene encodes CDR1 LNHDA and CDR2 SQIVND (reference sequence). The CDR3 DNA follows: TGTGCCAGTAGTAAAGACAGGGTGGCTAATGAAAAACTGTTTTTT. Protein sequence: CASSKDRVANEKLFF. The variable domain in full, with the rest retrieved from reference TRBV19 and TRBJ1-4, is DGGITQSPKYLFRKEGQNVTLSCEQNLNHDAMYWYRQDPGQGLRLIYYSQIVNDFQKGDIAEGYSVSREKKESFPLTVTSAQKNPTAFYLCASSKDRVANEKLFFGSGTQLSVL.

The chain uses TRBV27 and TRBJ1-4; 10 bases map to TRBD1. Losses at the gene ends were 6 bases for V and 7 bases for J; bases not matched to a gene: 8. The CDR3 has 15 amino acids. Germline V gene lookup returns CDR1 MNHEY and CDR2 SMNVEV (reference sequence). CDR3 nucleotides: TGTGCCAGCAGCGGAACCCGGACAGGGGGTGAAAAACTGTTTTTT. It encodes CASSGTRTGGEKLFF.